These 23 T cell receptor beta chains share one sample of origin, sequenced in a study of T cells in Graves' hyperthyroidism and ophthalmopathy. There were TCR beta CDR3 regions amplified from RNA transcripts. The HTBI primer set was used in a first-round RT-PCR of the TCR CDR3. In TCRdb, the multiplex PCR reads were re-called with MiXCR into one record per CDR3 protein. The sample shows approximately 740,000 distinct CDR3 sequences, around 15% of them seen only once. Input material: blood. The receptors here all came from a woman under 30 with Graves' hyperthyroidism.

This chain connects TRBV20-1 to TRBJ2-1; D gene ambiguous. The CDR3 has 10 residues. V lost 6 bases to trimming and J lost 9 bases, with 9 bases between them. Germline V gives CDR1 DFQATT, CDR2 SNEGSKA (reference sequence). In DNA, the CDR3 is TGCAGTGCCCCAATAGCTGAGCAGTTCTTC. This codes for CSAPIAEQFF.

Many counts were recorded for this clonotype. The chain carries TRBV7-9 and TRBJ1-2, with D unresolved. This CDR3 contains 13 residues. Germline CDR1 is SEHNR and CDR2 is FQNEAQ (reference sequence). Deletions cut 3 bases from V and 8 bases from J, with 13 bases between. For the CDR3, the DNA is TGTGCCAGCAGCTTTTACTCTTCAAGCGGCTACACCTTC. Residues: CASSFYSSSGYTF.

This clonotype was picked up many times. The junction and the germline gene differ at one end; a read error may be behind it. The V call is TRBV20-1, the J call TRBJ2-3; D is perhaps TRBD1 or TRBD2 (5 bases each). CDR3 size: 14 residues. Germline assignment: CDR1 DFQATT and CDR2 SNEGSKA (reference sequence). CDR3 in amino acids: CSARAIGAPDTQYF. In DNA, the CDR3 is TGCAGTGCCAGAGCTATCGGGGCCCCAGATACGCAGTATTTT.

Many counts were recorded for this clonotype. This sequence joins TRBV7-9 and TRBJ2-1; TRBD1 matches 9 bases. The V segment lost 5 bases and the J segment 6 bases; nucleotides outside the gene matches: 8. The CDR3 spans 15 residues. Germline-derived CDR1 and CDR2 are SEHNR and FQNEAQ (reference sequence). CDR3 in amino acids: CASSTGTGLGNEQFF. The CDR3 coding sequence is TGTGCCAGCAGCACGGGGACAGGGTTGGGCAATGAGCAGTTCTTC.

This clonotype turned up a few times. V is TRBV20-1 and J is TRBJ2-5; no reliable D call. Trimming cost V 5 bases and J 2 bases, with 15 bases left between them. The CDR3 runs 14 residues. Germline-derived CDR1 and CDR2 are DFQATT and SNEGSKA (reference sequence). The CDR3: CSAREVPNQETQYF. DNA of the CDR3: TGCAGTGCTCGCGAAGTTCCGAATCAAGAGACCCAGTACTTC.

V gene TRBV10-2 combines with J gene TRBJ2-1, with 11 bases aligning to TRBD2. From germline, CDR1 is WSHSY and CDR2 SAAADI. V gave up 5 bases and J gave up 8 bases; unmatched junction bases: 11. This CDR3 contains 16 residues. The CDR3 here is CASSIRIAGGPDEQFF. The CDR3 DNA sequence: TGCGCCAGCAGTATACGTATAGCGGGAGGGCCCGATGAGCAGTTCTTC.

This clonotype was observed many times. The V call is TRBV20-1, the J call TRBJ2-1; 7 bases agree with TRBD2. Germline V lookup: CDR1 DFQATT, CDR2 SNEGSKA (reference sequence). V lost 4 bases and J lost 7; bases outside the gene matches: 4. The CDR3 loop spans 12 amino acids. DNA for the CDR3: TGCAGTGCTACCGGGACTATTAATGAGCAGTTCTTC. It codes for CSATGTINEQFF.

Regarding this clonotype: A much larger clone lies a single base off, so this may be a read error. The rearrangement joins TRBV7-2 to TRBJ2-7, with a weak D call TRBD1 (7 bases). The DNA end lines up better with TRBJ2-1; the J call may be wrong. The germline V gene encodes CDR1 SGHTA and CDR2 FQGNSA. CDR3 length equals 12 residues. CDR3 DNA: TGTGCCTGGAACAGGGGACTTTACGAGCAGTTCTTC. As protein: CAWNRGLYEQFF.

In its sample, this clonotype was seen many times. The chain recombines TRBV7-6 with TRBJ2-3; D ambiguous. Germline CDR1 is SGHVS and CDR2 is FNYEAQ. The CDR3 loop spans 15 amino acids. The V end lost 5 bases, the J end lost 0 bases, and 12 bases lay between the germline ends. The CDR3 is CASSNQITSTDTQYF. The DNA of the CDR3 is TGTGCCAGCAGCAACCAGATCACTAGCACAGATACGCAGTATTTT.

This clonotype has a handful of counts. The chain combines TRBV7-6 with TRBJ2-1; 7 nucleotides agree with TRBD1. J lost 5 bases, V lost 7 bases, and 14 bases had no gene match. This CDR3 is built from 16 residues. Germline CDR1 reads SGHVS; CDR2 reads FNYEAQ. CDR3 bases: TGTGCCAGCATCCTGCTGCACCGGGACAGAGACAATGAGCAGTTCTTC. It translates to CASILLHRDRDNEQFF.

There are a few counts of this clonotype. The chain recombines TRBV28 with TRBJ2-5; the match to TRBD2 covers 9 bases. This CDR3 comprises 17 residues. With 3 bases clipped from V and 2 bases from J, the junction kept 10 bases outside the gene matches. CDR1 and CDR2 (germline): MDHEN, SYDVKM. In DNA, the CDR3 is TGTGCCAGCAGTTTTGTACTGGCTAGCGGGAATCAAGAGACCCAGTACTTC. Translation gives CASSFVLASGNQETQYF.

This clonotype was found many times. J is TRBJ2-5 and V is TRBV11-2; D ambiguous. There are 18 residues in the CDR3. V gave up 1 base and J gave up 0 bases, with 18 bases separating them. Germline values: CDR1 SGHAT, CDR2 FQNNGV. CDR3 amino acids: CASSLAPVEAAYQETQYF. The CDR3 DNA reads TGTGCCAGCAGCTTAGCCCCCGTCGAAGCAGCGTACCAAGAGACCCAGTACTTC.

V and J are TRBV11-2 and TRBJ2-2, with 8 bases fitting TRBD2. The V gene end was trimmed by 5 bases and the J gene end by 15 bases; junction bases not matched to a gene: 14. Germline CDR1 and CDR2: SGHAT and FQNNGV. The CDR3 runs 14 residues. The CDR3 region has the DNA TGTGCCAGCAGCCCCCTTCTCGGCGGGAGGTCGGTGTTTTTT. Protein: CASSPLLGGRSVFF.

This clonotype showed up just a few times. The V gene is TRBV6-1, the J gene TRBJ1-2; 12 bases line up with TRBD1. V was clipped by 6 bases and J by 8 bases; unmatched bases: 4. This CDR3 is built from 13 residues. In germline, CDR1 is MNHNS, CDR2 SASEGT. Written as DNA, the CDR3 is TGTGCCAGCAGGACCGGGACAGGGGGCGGCTACACCTTC. Translation gives CASRTGTGGGYTF.

This clonotype came up many times. J is TRBJ2-3 and V is TRBV11-2; a possible D gene is TRBD1 (5 bases). CDR1 SGHAT and CDR2 FQNNGV come from the germline V gene. The length of the CDR3 is 15 residues. The ends were cut back, 5 bases at V and 0 bases at J, with 12 bases in the middle. The CDR3 loop reads CASSDSLKSTDTQYF. DNA for the CDR3: TGTGCCAGCAGCGACAGCTTAAAAAGCACAGATACGCAGTATTTT.

This rearrangement joins TRBV28 to TRBJ2-4, with D tentatively TRBD1 (6 bases). This CDR3 spans 18 amino acids. Trimming cost V 1 base and J 0 bases, with 16 bases left between them. Germline CDR1 reads MDHEN; CDR2 reads SYDVKM. This CDR3 is CASSLSGTFQLAKNIQYF. The CDR3 DNA is TGTGCCAGCAGTTTATCGGGGACATTCCAACTAGCCAAAAACATTCAGTACTTC.

This clonotype was seen once. The chain recombines TRBV30 with TRBJ2-3; tentatively, D is TRBD2 (5 bases). Germline values: CDR1 GTSNPN, CDR2 SVGIG (reference sequence). This CDR3 has 16 amino acids. Deletions cut 2 bases from V and 2 bases from J, with 17 bases between. In DNA, the CDR3 is TGTGCCTGGAGTTCGGACTCCGGTTATCCCACAGATACGCAGTATTTT. Its translation is CAWSSDSGYPTDTQYF.

The chain carries TRBV12-3 or TRBV12-4 and TRBJ2-2; 9 bases align to TRBD1. The CDR3 is 14 residues long. Trimming at V came to 6 bases and at J to 5 bases, leaving 4 bases not matched to a gene. The CDR3 sequence is CASREQGATGELFF. The CDR3 DNA follows: TGTGCCAGCAGAGAACAGGGGGCAACCGGGGAGCTGTTTTTT.

This clonotype was counted a few times. The genes are TRBV20-1 and TRBJ2-1; D perhaps matches TRBD1 (5 bases). V lost 3 bases, J lost 8 bases, and 14 bases lay in between. The length of the CDR3 is 13 residues. Germline V lookup: CDR1 DFQATT, CDR2 SNEGSKA (reference sequence). CDR3 in amino acids: CSASVFVRDEQFF. The CDR3, as DNA: TGCAGTGCTAGCGTCTTCGTCAGGGATGAGCAGTTCTTC.

This clonotype showed up many times. The rearrangement links TRBV28 to TRBJ2-5, with D perhaps TRBD2 (5 bases). The CDR3 totals 10 residues. Germline V CDR1 and CDR2: MDHEN, SYDVKM. CDR3 loop: CAVEGETQYF. CDR3 nucleotides: TGTGCTGTAGAGGGAGAGACCCAGTACTTC.

This clonotype has more than one count but fewer than ten. The chain carries TRBV30 and TRBJ2-3; D gene uncertain. Germline V CDR1 and CDR2: GTSNPN, SVGIG (reference sequence). The CDR3 is 13 residues long. The V end lost 5 bases, the J end lost 3 bases, and 12 bases lay between the germline ends. This CDR3 is CAWANRRTDTQYF. The CDR3 DNA reads as TGTGCCTGGGCCAATAGAAGGACAGATACGCAGTATTTT. Looking up the rest from reference TRBV30 and TRBJ2-3 gives the full variable domain: SQTIHQWPATLVQPVGSPLSLECTVEGTSNPNLYWYRQAAGRGLQLLFYSVGIGQISSEVPQNLSASRPQDRQFILSSKKLLLSDSGFYLCAWANRRTDTQYFGPGTRLTVL.

The chain recombines TRBV4-3 with TRBJ1-6; no firm D call. CDR3 length: 14 residues. V was shortened by 0 bases and J by 6 bases, with 6 bases between the two germline ends. In germline, CDR1 is LGHNA, CDR2 YSLEER. DNA of the CDR3: TGCGCCAGCAGCCAAGACAGTTTTAATTCACCCCTCCACTTT. This gives the protein CASSQDSFNSPLHF.

Worth noting for this clonotype: At one end, the junction sequence differs from germline, possibly due to a read error. The chain joins TRBV7-2 to TRBJ2-5; D remains ambiguous. Germline lookup yields CDR1 SGHTA and CDR2 FQGNSA. The CDR3 runs 15 residues. CDR3 region: CASSLVSTNQEAQYF. The CDR3 DNA reads TGTGCCAGCAGCTTAGTGTCTACGAACCAAGAGGCCCAGTACTTC.